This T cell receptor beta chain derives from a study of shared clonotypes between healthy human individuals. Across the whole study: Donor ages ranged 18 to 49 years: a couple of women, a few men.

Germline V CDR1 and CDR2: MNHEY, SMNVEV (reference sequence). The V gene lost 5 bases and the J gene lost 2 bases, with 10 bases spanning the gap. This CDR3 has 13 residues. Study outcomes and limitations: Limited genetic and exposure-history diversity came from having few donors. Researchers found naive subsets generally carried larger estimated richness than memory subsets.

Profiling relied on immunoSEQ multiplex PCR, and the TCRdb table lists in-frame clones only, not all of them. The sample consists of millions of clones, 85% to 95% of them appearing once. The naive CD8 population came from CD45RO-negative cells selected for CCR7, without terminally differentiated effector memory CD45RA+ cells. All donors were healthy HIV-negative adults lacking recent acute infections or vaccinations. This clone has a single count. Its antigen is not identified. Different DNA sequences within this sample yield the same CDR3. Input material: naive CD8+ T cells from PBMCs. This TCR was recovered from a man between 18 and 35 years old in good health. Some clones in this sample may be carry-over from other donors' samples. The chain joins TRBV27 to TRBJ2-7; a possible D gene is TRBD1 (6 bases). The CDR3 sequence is CASSIRGPYEQYF. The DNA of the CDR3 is TGTGCCAGCAGTATCAGGGGTCCCTACGAGCAGTACTTC.